The clone carrying this T cell receptor beta chain appeared once. The CDR3 totals 14 residues. The germline CDR1 and CDR2 sequences are GTSNPN and SVGIG (reference sequence). Trimming pared 5 bases from V and 4 bases from J, leaving 15 bases between. This sample was included in a study of shared clonotypes between healthy human individuals. TCRdb's table, derived via immunoSEQ multiplex PCR, lists solely in-frame clones and lacks some. The sample has 2 million to 2.5 million clones, approximately 96% seen once. The chain links TRBV30 to TRBJ2-1; D is uncertain. This clonotype originated in a man between 18 and 29 years old in good health. The sequencing sample was made of naive CD4+ T cells sorted from blood. Subset meaning: CD45RA+ positively selected. The CDR3 sequence is CAWANSPIYNEQFF. The CDR3 nucleotides are TGTGCCTGGGCCAATTCCCCGATATACAATGAGCAGTTCTTC.